This T cell receptor (beta chain) is from a study of T cell repertoires in cytomegalovirus infection. The CDR3 runs 13 residues. V lost 6 bases to trimming and J lost 0 bases, with 9 bases between them. MiXCR, applied by TCRdb to the reads, yields one record per CDR3 protein. The sample records about 890,000 distinct CDR3 sequences, more than 25% being singletons. Comments on this clonotype: Antigen specificity is unknown.

This clonotype originated in a human donor in good health (CMV status not recorded). Some clones in this sample may be carry-over from other donors' samples. The sample in question was cultured CD8+ T cells from PBMCs, obtained from culture after CMV antigen stimulation. This rearrangement joins TRBV12-3 or TRBV12-4 to TRBJ2-7; a possible D gene is TRBD1 (5 bases). The CDR3 coding sequence is TGTGCCAGCAGCGAGGACAACTCCTACGAGCAGTACTTC. Amino acid sequence: CASSEDNSYEQYF.